Here is one T cell receptor (beta chain) with its context. The study ran its PCR with 60 Vbeta and 13 Jbeta primers. Profiling relied on immunoSEQ multiplex PCR, and the TCRdb table lists in-frame clones only, not all of them. The sample records about 200,000 clones, around three quarters being singletons. This sample stems from a study of cytomegalovirus exposure and HLA in healthy donors. On the study more broadly: Out of 398 genotyped donors, 81% belonged to the Caucasian-associated ancestry cluster.

V was clipped by 2 bases and J by 5 bases; unmatched bases: 8. The germline CDR1 and CDR2 sequences are MNHEY and SMNVEV (reference sequence). This CDR3 spans 16 amino acids. Each of the donors was a healthy bone marrow donor. Source material: PBMCs. This TCR was sampled from a middle-aged man in good health and CMV-seronegative. This chain joins TRBV27 and TRBJ2-5; the match to TRBD1 covers 10 bases. In nucleotides, the CDR3 is TGTGCCAGCAGTTTACGAATCGTGACAGGGGGCGAGACCCAGTACTTC. Translated, it gives CASSLRIVTGGETQYF.